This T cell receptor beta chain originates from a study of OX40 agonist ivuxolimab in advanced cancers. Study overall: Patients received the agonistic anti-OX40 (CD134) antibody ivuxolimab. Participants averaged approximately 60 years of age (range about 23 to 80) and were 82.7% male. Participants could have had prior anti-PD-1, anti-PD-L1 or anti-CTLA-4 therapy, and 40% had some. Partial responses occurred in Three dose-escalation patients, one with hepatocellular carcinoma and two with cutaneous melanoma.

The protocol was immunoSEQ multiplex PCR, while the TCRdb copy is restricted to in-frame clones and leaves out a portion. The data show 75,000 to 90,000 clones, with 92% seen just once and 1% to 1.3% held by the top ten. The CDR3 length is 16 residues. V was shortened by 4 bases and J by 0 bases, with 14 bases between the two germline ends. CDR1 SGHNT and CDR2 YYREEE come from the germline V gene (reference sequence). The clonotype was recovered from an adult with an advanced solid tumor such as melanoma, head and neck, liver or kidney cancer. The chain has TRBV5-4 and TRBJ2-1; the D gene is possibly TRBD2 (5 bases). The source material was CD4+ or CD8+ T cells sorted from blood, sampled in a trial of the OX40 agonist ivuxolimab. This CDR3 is CASSKALGSSYNEQFF. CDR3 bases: TGTGCCAGCAGCAAAGCTCTTGGGAGCTCCTACAATGAGCAGTTCTTC.